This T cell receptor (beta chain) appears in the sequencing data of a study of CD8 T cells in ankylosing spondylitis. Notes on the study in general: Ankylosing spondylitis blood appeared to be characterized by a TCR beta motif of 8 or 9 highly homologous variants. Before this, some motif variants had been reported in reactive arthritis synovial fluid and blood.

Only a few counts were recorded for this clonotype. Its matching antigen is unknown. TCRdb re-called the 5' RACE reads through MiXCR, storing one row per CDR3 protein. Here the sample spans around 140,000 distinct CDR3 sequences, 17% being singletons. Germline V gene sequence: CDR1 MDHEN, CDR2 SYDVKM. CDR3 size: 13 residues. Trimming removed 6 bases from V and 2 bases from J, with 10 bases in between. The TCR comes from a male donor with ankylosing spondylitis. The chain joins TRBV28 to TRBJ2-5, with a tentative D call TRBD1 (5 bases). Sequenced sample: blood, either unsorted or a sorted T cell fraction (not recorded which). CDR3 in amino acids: CASRGHMQETQYF. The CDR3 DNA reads TGTGCCAGCAGGGGGCATATGCAAGAGACCCAGTACTTC. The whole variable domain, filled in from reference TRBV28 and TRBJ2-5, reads DVKVTQSSRYLVKRTGEKVFLECVQDMDHENMFWYRQDPGLGLRLIYFSYDVKMKEKGDIPEGYSVSREKKERFSLILESASTNQTSMYLCASRGHMQETQYFGPGTRLLVL.